This T cell receptor beta chain was captured in a study of cytomegalovirus exposure and HLA in healthy donors. Notes on the study in general: Most subjects had HLA-A and HLA-B alleles reportedly predicted accurately by TCR beta sequences. Later on, an analysis found that several of the most significant clusters appeared to be linked to common viral pathogens, which included parvovirus B19. Rare sequences made up most TCRs, while some public TCRs were found in many donors.

This CDR3 comprises 13 residues. V was pared by 5 bases and J by 5 bases, with 12 bases between. Germline V gene lookup returns CDR1 LNHDA and CDR2 SQIVND (reference sequence). In the case of this clone: What it binds is unknown.

PCR was performed using 60 Vbeta and 13 Jbeta primers. Using immunoSEQ multiplex PCR, the repertoire was profiled, and TCRdb retains in-frame clones only, with some absent. This table holds some 130,000 clones, about 80% found once. The source is a man aged 25-45 years in good health and CMV-seronegative. Sequencing was done on a sample of PBMCs. The chain links TRBV19 to TRBJ2-5; the D is unclear. CDR3 nucleotides: TGTGCCAGTAGTCGTGACAACCGGGAGACCCAGTACTTC. This sequence encodes CASSRDNRETQYF.